The T cell receptor (beta chain) described here comes from a study of T cell changes during pregnancy in multiple sclerosis (dated by TCRdb to the late 2010s). As for the study more broadly: The study looked at changes in the T cell repertoire across pregnancy in women with multiple sclerosis.

From the cysteine up to the phenylalanine, the CDR3 has a length of 16 residues. CDR3 DNA is the only sequence kept; it has 48 bases, read in frame from the first base. CDR1 is given as MGHRA and CDR2 as YSYEKL, both from the germline V gene. V and J are truncated by 0 bases and 7 bases respectively, leaving an intervening sequence of 16 bases. Library preparation was by the immunoSEQ multiplex PCR assay. The table was pulled from immuneACCESS by TCRdb, which kept in-frame rearrangements only. Such tables lose some clones; where checked, under half of the loss comes from unresolved V genes, and the rest has no known cause. The sample has around 62,000 clones on record, less than 95% of them singletons. The ten top clones hold around 2.1% of the sample. This clone was seen only once. Its antigen remains unidentified. It has no much larger one-base neighbor in the sample; base qualities were not kept.

This clonotype was sampled from a female donor in good health, enrolled as a control in a pregnancy study. The chain uses TRBV4-1 and TRBJ2-1; TRBD2 might be the D gene, on 5 matching bases. The input for sequencing was peripheral blood, taken in the second trimester of pregnancy. The sequenced DNA is TGCGCCAGCAGCCAAGATGTGCTAGCTTCGTATAATGAGCAGTTCTTC. Its product reads: CASSQDVLASYNEQFF.